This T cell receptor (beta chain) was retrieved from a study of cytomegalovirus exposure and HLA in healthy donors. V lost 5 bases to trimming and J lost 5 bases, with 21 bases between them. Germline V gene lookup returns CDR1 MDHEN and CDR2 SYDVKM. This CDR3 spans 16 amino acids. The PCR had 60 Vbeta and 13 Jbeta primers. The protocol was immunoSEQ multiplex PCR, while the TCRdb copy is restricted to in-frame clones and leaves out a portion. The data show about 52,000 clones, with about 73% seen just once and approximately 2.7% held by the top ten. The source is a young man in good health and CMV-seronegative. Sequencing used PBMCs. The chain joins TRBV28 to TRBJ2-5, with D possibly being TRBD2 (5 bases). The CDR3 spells CASSKPDSPKEETQYF. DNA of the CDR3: TGTGCCAGCAGTAAGCCGGACTCCCCCAAGGAGGAGACCCAGTACTTC.